This T cell receptor (beta chain) stems from a study of blood T cell repertoires in COVID-19. Study background: Spain, Italy and the United States supplied samples that represented acute and convalescent COVID-19. Sources were T cells, B-cell-depleted T cells, or PBMCs; the material itself was cDNA or gDNA.

The CDR3 has 14 residues. Resolution of symptoms, clearance, or two negative PCRs was present in recovered Cohort 3 donors. As handled by the study authors: Estimation of nucleated cell counts relied on the amplification of reference gene primers. Assay: immunoSEQ multiplex PCR; the TCRdb copy retains only in-frame clones and omits some. V, J and clone size are taken as reported in that table, and D and trimming were inferred from the DNA itself. The top ten clones hold around 7% of a sample with 160,000 or so clones, over 75% of them seen once. This clonotype was obtained from a woman in her fifties or sixties who had recovered from COVID-19. Input material: PBMCs or T cells enriched from blood (not recorded which). The V and J genes are TRBV12-1 and TRBJ2-2; the table's D call TRBD2 went unverified against the DNA. TRBV12-1 is labeled a pseudogene. The CDR3 sequence: CASSFAANTGELFF. The CDR3 DNA sequence: TGTGCCAGCAGCTTCGCGGCGAACACCGGGGAGCTGTTTTTT.